The 12 T cell receptor beta chains in this list originate from one sample, sequenced in a study of response to subunit inactivated influenza vaccine. From the RT-PCR reads, TCRdb called clonotypes with MiXCR, one entry per CDR3 protein. The sample holds 500,000 or so distinct CDR3 sequences; 16% are singletons and the top ten take less than 4%. The sequencing used CD4+ T cells sorted from PBMCs, collected less than 25 months after vaccination. Receptor source: a man aged 45 to 70 who received an inactivated influenza vaccine.

In its sample, this clonotype was seen many times. The chain joins TRBV20-1 to TRBJ2-4; D remains unclear. With 6 bases removed from V and 2 bases from J, the gap between germline ends came to 17 bases. Germline V gene data show CDR1 as DFQATT and CDR2 as SNEGSKA (reference sequence). The CDR3 totals 15 residues. CDR3 sequence reads: CSAIGRSASKNIQYF. The CDR3 DNA follows: TGCAGTGCCATTGGACGGAGCGCCTCCAAAAACATTCAGTACTTC.

V gene TRBV19 combines with J gene TRBJ1-4; TRBD1 might be the D (5 bases). Germline V gene lookup returns CDR1 LNHDA and CDR2 SQIVND (reference sequence). V shed 7 bases and J shed 6 bases, with 15 bases lying between them. The CDR3 has 14 residues. In nucleotides, the CDR3 is TGTGCCAGTAAGGAACGACCAGGGCATGAAAAACTGTTTTTT. Encoded protein: CASKERPGHEKLFF.

This rearrangement joins TRBV7-2 to TRBJ1-1; D possibly corresponds to TRBD1 (5 bases). The V end was cut by 2 bases, the J end by 0 bases, with 7 bases between. The CDR3 runs 14 residues. CDR1 SGHTA and CDR2 FQGNSA come from the germline V gene. CDR3 sequence: CASSLRQLNTEAFF. CDR3 coding DNA: TGTGCCAGCAGCTTAAGACAGCTGAACACTGAAGCTTTCTTT.

This clonotype showed up just a few times. This CDR3 reads CASSLRNSEDEQFF. The CDR3 nucleotides are TGTGCCAGCAGCTTACGTAATAGCGAGGATGAGCAGTTCTTC. This chain joins TRBV11-2 and TRBJ2-1, with D possibly matching TRBD2 (5 bases). Germline V lookup: CDR1 SGHAT, CDR2 FQNNGV. This CDR3 spans 14 amino acids. V lost 2 bases and J lost 8, with 13 bases in between.

This clonotype has a handful of counts. CDR3 DNA: TGCAGTGCTAGAAGAGGTAGCGGGAACTCCTACAATGAGCAGTTCTTC. It translates to CSARRGSGNSYNEQFF. The J gene is TRBJ2-1, the V gene TRBV20-1, with 8 nucleotides matching TRBD2. The junction had 6 bases not matched to a gene; V was cut back by 2 bases and J by 0 bases. The CDR3 has 16 residues. The germline V gene has CDR1 DFQATT and CDR2 SNEGSKA (reference sequence).

As concerns this clonotype: A much larger clonotype is one base distant, so this may be a read error. The chain combines TRBV29-1 with TRBJ2-1; 9 bases fit TRBD2. Per the germline V gene, CDR1 is SQVTM and CDR2 is ANQGSEA. V dropped 6 bases and J dropped 5; count of bases not matched to a gene: 8. The CDR3 runs 14 residues. This CDR3 is CSVARTSVNNEQFF. In nucleotides, the CDR3 is TGCAGCGTAGCGCGGACTAGCGTGAACAATGAGCAGTTCTTC.

This chain links TRBV20-1 with TRBJ2-7, with a tentative D call TRBD1 (6 bases). The CDR3 has 12 residues. Looked up from germline, CDR1 is DFQATT and CDR2 is SNEGSKA (reference sequence). Trimming removed 6 bases at V and 4 bases at J, with 13 bases between. CDR3 bases: TGCAGTGCCCTGCTGGACAGATACGAGCAGTACTTC. Amino acids: CSALLDRYEQYF.

This chain links TRBV6-6 with TRBJ2-2; possibly TRBD1 or TRBD2 for D (5 bases each). This CDR3 contains 13 residues. CDR1 and CDR2 (germline): MNHNY, SVGAGI (reference sequence). Trimming shortened V by 5 bases and J by 7 bases, and 11 bases separated the two germline ends. The CDR3 here is CASSDGTVGELFF. CDR3 DNA sequence: TGTGCCAGCAGTGACGGGACGGTCGGGGAGCTGTTTTTT.

This clonotype has at least ten counts. The chain recombines TRBV5-1 with TRBJ1-2; D gene ambiguous. CDR1 SGHRS and CDR2 YFSETQ come from the germline V gene. The CDR3 spans 15 residues. V lost 2 bases, J lost 0 bases, and 11 bases lay in between. CDR3: CASSFGPVTNYGYTF. The CDR3 nucleotides are TGCGCCAGCAGCTTCGGTCCAGTAACTAACTATGGCTACACCTTC.

This clonotype has more than one count but fewer than ten. The chain employs TRBV11-2 and TRBJ2-3; 11 positions agree with TRBD2. This CDR3 has 15 amino acids. From germline, CDR1 is SGHAT and CDR2 FQNNGV. The junction had 3 bases not matched to a gene; V was cut back by 3 bases and J by 4 bases. The chain's CDR3 is CASSFIAGGADTQYF. The CDR3 nucleotides read TGTGCCAGCAGCTTTATAGCGGGGGGGGCAGATACGCAGTATTTT. Drawing the rest from reference TRBV11-2 and TRBJ2-3, the complete variable domain is EAGVAQSPRYKIIEKRQSVAFWCNPISGHATLYWYQQILGQGPKLLIQFQNNGVVDDSQLPKDRFSAERLKGVDSTLKIQPAKLEDSAVYLCASSFIAGGADTQYFGPGTRLTVL.

This clonotype was counted only a few times. This chain links TRBV11-2 with TRBJ1-6; no firm D call. The V end lost 3 bases, the J end lost 7 bases, and 10 bases lay between the germline ends. The CDR3 totals 14 residues. Germline lookup yields CDR1 SGHAT and CDR2 FQNNGV. DNA for the CDR3: TGTGCCAGCAGCTTCGTGGATTGGAATTCACCCCTCCACTTT. It is translated as CASSFVDWNSPLHF.

This clonotype occurred a few times. The gene calls are TRBV15 and TRBJ2-1, with 14 bases matching TRBD2. V trimming: 3 bases; J trimming: 4 bases; junction bases outside the gene matches: 2. CDR1 is LNHNV and CDR2 is YYDKDF in the germline V gene (reference sequence). CDR3 length: 16 amino acids. The CDR3 nucleotides are TGTGCCACCAGCAGCTGGACTAGCGGGAGGTACAATGAGCAGTTCTTC. Translating it yields CATSSWTSGRYNEQFF.